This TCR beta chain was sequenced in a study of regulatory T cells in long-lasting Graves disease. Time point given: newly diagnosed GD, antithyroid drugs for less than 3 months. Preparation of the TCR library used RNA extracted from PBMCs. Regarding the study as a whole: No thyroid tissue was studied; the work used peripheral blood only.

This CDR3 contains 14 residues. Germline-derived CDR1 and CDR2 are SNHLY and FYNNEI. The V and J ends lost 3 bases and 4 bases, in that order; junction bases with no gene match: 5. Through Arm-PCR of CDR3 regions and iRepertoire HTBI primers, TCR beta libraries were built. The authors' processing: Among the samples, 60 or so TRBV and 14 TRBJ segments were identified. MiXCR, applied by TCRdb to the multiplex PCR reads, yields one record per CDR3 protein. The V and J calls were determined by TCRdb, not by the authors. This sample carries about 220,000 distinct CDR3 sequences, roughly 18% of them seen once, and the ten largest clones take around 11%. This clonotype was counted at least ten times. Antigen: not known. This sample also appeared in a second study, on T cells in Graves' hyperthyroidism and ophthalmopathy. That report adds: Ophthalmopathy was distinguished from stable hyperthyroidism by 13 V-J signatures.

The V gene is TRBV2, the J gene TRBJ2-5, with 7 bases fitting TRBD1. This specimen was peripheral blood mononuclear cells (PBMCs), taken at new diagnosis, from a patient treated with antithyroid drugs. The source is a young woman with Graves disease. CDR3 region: CASSDEGAGETQYF. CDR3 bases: TGTGCCAGCAGTGACGAGGGGGCGGGAGAGACCCAGTACTTC.